This T cell receptor (beta chain) emerged from a study of T-cell reconstitution after alpha-beta-depleted transplantation in children. The TCRbeta library incorporated unique molecular identifiers. TCRdb reprocessed the PCR reads with MiXCR, giving one entry per CDR3 protein. Among hundreds of thousands of distinct CDR3 sequences listed, more than 9% were seen once. The trim removed 6 bases at V and 6 bases at J, leaving 10 bases unmatched. Germline CDR1 and CDR2: KGHSH and LQKENI. The CDR3 extends over 14 amino acids. The sequence came from a human donor who donated a stem cell graft to a child with acute myeloid leukemia. This sample comprised PBMCs from the stem cell graft donor, obtained from the stem cell graft. The chain carries TRBV18 and TRBJ2-7; 8 nucleotides agree with TRBD1. The DNA for the CDR3 is TGTGCCAGCTCGCCCGCGACAGGGGAGGCCGAGCAGTACTTC. This sequence encodes CASSPATGEAEQYF.